These T cell receptor beta chains were read from a single sample in a study of beta chain features in type 1 diabetes. This table comes from immunoSEQ multiplex PCR, and its TCRdb copy is limited to in-frame clones, with some not included. The profile shows some 270,000 clones, about a tenth of them singletons. Material: naive CD4+ T cells from blood. The receptor set was obtained from a man aged 25-45 years with type 1 diabetes. CDR3s include the opening cysteine and the closing phenylalanine or tryptophan. The order of the fields is clone size, V gene, D gene, J gene, CDR3 DNA, CDR3 protein. A D gene is named only where the DNA matches it firmly. Clone sizes are given selectively: once, few, many, or a class where the clone is expanded.

-	TRBV7-2	-	TRBJ2-7	TGTGCCAGCAGCTTAGATCCAATCAGGGCCGAGCAGTACTTC	CASSLDPIRAEQYF
-	TRBV5-1	-	TRBJ1-4	TGCGCCAGCAGCTTGAATTTCGGGGATTTTGAAAAACTGTTTTTT	CASSLNFGDFEKLFF
-	TRBV4-3	TRBD2	TRBJ2-7	TGCGCCAGCAGCCAAGATTGGCGGGGGTTGTACGAGCAGTACTTC	CASSQDWRGLYEQYF
few	TRBV7-2	-	TRBJ1-2	TGTGCCAGCAGCTTGAGCCCGGTCCAGGTCTATGGCTACACCTTC	CASSLSPVQVYGYTF
-	TRBV2	TRBD1	TRBJ2-2	TGTGCCAGCAGTTTGGGACAGGCCACCGGGGAGCTGTTTTTT	CASSLGQATGELFF
few	TRBV9	TRBD1	TRBJ1-3	TGTGCCAGCAGCAGGGACAGGGCTGGAAACACCATATATTTT	CASSRDRAGNTIYF
-	TRBV11-3	-	TRBJ1-1	TGTGCCAGCAGCTTACAGGGTTGGACTGAAGCTTTCTTT	CASSLQGWTEAFF
few	TRBV7-2	TRBD2	TRBJ2-7	TGTGCCAGCAGCTGGGGGGGGTTCGAGCAGTACTTC	CASSWGGFEQYF
few	TRBV6-5	-	TRBJ2-4	TGTGCCAGCCGGCTAGATCCCAAAAACATTCAGTACTTC	CASRLDPKNIQYF
-	TRBV18	TRBD2	TRBJ2-5	TGTGCCAGCTCACCTGTAGCGGGGCTCCAAGAGACCCAGTACTTC	CASSPVAGLQETQYF
-	TRBV15	TRBD1	TRBJ2-7	TGTGCCACCAGCCGGGACAGGGAATACGAGCAGTACTTC	CATSRDREYEQYF
-	TRBV7-2	TRBD2	TRBJ2-2	TGTGCCAGCAGCTTAGTCGGGACTAGCGGGTCAACCGGGGAGCTGTTTTTT	CASSLVGTSGSTGELFF
-	TRBV12-5	-	TRBJ2-2	TGTGCTAGTGGTTTGGTTGCAGGGCGGAACACCGGGGAGCTGTTTTTT	CASGLVAGRNTGELFF
-	TRBV6-6	-	TRBJ1-5	TGTGCCAGCAGTTTTACAGCCAGCAATCAGCCCCAGCATTTT	CASSFTASNQPQHF
few	TRBV7-9	-	TRBJ2-1	TGTGCCAGCAGCTTCTCCCACTTCGATGAGCAGTTCTTC	CASSFSHFDEQFF
-	TRBV7-3	-	TRBJ1-2	TGTGCCAGCAGCCCAATGTCAGGGTTCGGTGGCTACACCTTC	CASSPMSGFGGYTF
few	TRBV2	-	TRBJ1-1	TGTGCCAGCCGACGGAGGAACACTGAAGCTTTCTTT	CASRRRNTEAFF
-	TRBV30	-	TRBJ1-3	TGTGCCGGGGGAGGCTTTTTCCCTGGAAACACCATATATTTT	CAGGGFFPGNTIYF
-	TRBV5-4	TRBD1	TRBJ2-5	TGTGCCAGCAGCATAGGACAGGGTGAGACCCAGTACTTC	CASSIGQGETQYF
-	TRBV9	-	TRBJ1-1	TGTGCCAGCAGCGTATCTCTCCTCCCTGGGGGGACTGAAGCTTTCTTT	CASSVSLLPGGTEAFF
-	TRBV7-2	-	TRBJ1-2	TGTGCCAGCAGCTTAGGGTTAGGGGGAGGCTACACCTTC	CASSLGLGGGYTF
-	TRBV2	TRBD2	TRBJ2-5	TGTGCCAGCAGTCCTCTAGCGGGGGGGCGCGAGACCCAGTACTTC	CASSPLAGGRETQYF
few	TRBV5-4	TRBD1	TRBJ1-2	TGTGCCAGCAGCTTACAACAGGGGCTTAACTATGGCTACACCTTC	CASSLQQGLNYGYTF
-	TRBV5-4	TRBD1	TRBJ2-7	TGTGCCAGCAGCTTGAGGCAGGGGGCTGGTGAGCAGTACTTC	CASSLRQGAGEQYF
-	TRBV18	TRBD1	TRBJ1-1	TGTGCCAGCTCACCGACAGGGGACCGTGAAGCTTTCTTT	CASSPTGDREAFF
-	TRBV30	TRBD1	TRBJ1-5	TGTGCCTGGAACAGGGGCTTCGATCAGCCCCAGCATTTT	CAWNRGFDQPQHF
-	TRBV6-1	TRBD1	TRBJ1-2	TGTGCCAGCACTGGACAGGGGGCTCGGTATGGCTACACCTTC	CASTGQGARYGYTF
-	TRBV30	-	TRBJ1-5	TGTGCCTGGAGTGGTGGGGGGGAACAGCCCCAGCATTTT	CAWSGGGEQPQHF
few	TRBV2	TRBD2	TRBJ2-5	TGTGCCAGCAAGTACGGGGGGGCGTCGAAGACCCAGTACTTC	CASKYGGASKTQYF
-	TRBV19	-	TRBJ2-1	TGTGCCAGTAGCCCCGTCATGGGCCCAGTAACCTACAATGAGCAGTTCTTC	CASSPVMGPVTYNEQFF
few	TRBV27	-	TRBJ2-7	TGTGCCAGCAGTGGACCGGGACATCGAGCCTACGAGCAGTACTTC	CASSGPGHRAYEQYF
few	TRBV6-1	TRBD1	TRBJ2-1	TGTGCCAGCAGTGCCCGGACAGGGGGGTACAATGAGCAGTTCTTC	CASSARTGGYNEQFF
-	TRBV18	TRBD1	TRBJ1-5	TGTGCCAGCTCGTCGACCGGGACAGGGAGCTTATCTAGCAATCAGCCCCAGCATTTT	CASSSTGTGSLSSNQPQHF
many	TRBV11-2	-	TRBJ2-2	TGTGCCAGCAGCTCGGGAGAGCTGTTTTTT	CASSSGELFF
many	TRBV15	-	TRBJ2-3	TGTGCCACCAGCTTCCTCCCAGATACGCAGTATTTT	CATSFLPDTQYF
few	TRBV4-1	TRBD1	TRBJ2-3	TGCGCCAGCAGCCAAGGGGACAGGGGGAGAGATACGCAGTATTTT	CASSQGDRGRDTQYF
few	TRBV30	-	TRBJ1-1	TGTGCCTGGAGGGGGGGGCCAAGTACTGAAGCTTTCTTT	CAWRGGPSTEAFF
-	TRBV30	TRBD1	TRBJ1-1	TGTGCCTGGAGAGCTAAGGGACAGGGGGTGAACACTGAAGCTTTCTTT	CAWRAKGQGVNTEAFF
few	TRBV29-1	-	TRBJ1-1	TGCAGCGTTGTACTCTTTAGAGGGAGTGAAGCTTTCTTT	CSVVLFRGSEAFF
few	TRBV5-4	-	TRBJ1-2	TGTGCCGCCTCAGGGTCAGCAAACTATGGCTACACCTTC	CAASGSANYGYTF
few	TRBV29-1	-	TRBJ2-7	TGCAGCGGGACAGTCTCCTACGAGCAGTACTTC	CSGTVSYEQYF
-	TRBV28	TRBD2	TRBJ2-5	TGTGCCAGCAGCTTTAAGCGGGGGGCGTACCAAGAGACCCAGTACTTC	CASSFKRGAYQETQYF
-	TRBV25-1	-	TRBJ1-4	TGTGCCAGCAGTGAATACGACCGAGGCGAAAAACTGTTTTTT	CASSEYDRGEKLFF
few	TRBV4-1	TRBD1	TRBJ1-5	TGCGCCAGCAGCGATTTCTTTAAACCGGGACAGGGGATTCAGCCCCAGCATTTT	CASSDFFKPGQGIQPQHF
few	TRBV18	-	TRBJ1-5	TGTGCCAGCTCACCAGTAACAGAGAATCAGCCCCAGCATTTT	CASSPVTENQPQHF
few	TRBV2	-	TRBJ2-3	TGTGCCAGCAGTGGTTCGACTTTCACAGATACGCAGTATTTT	CASSGSTFTDTQYF
few	TRBV5-4	TRBD1	TRBJ1-4	TGTGCCAGCAGCCCGGACTCGGGACAGAGTAATGAAAAACTGTTTTTT	CASSPDSGQSNEKLFF
few	TRBV2	-	TRBJ2-1	TGTGCCAGCAGTAAACAGGGAACTGAGTTCGGCAGTGAGCAGTTCTTC	CASSKQGTEFGSEQFF
-	TRBV14	-	TRBJ1-2	TGTGCCAGCAGCCAAGTTCAACGACAGGGCTACACCTTC	CASSQVQRQGYTF
few	TRBV5-4	TRBD1	TRBJ2-1	TGTGCCACCGGGACAGGGGGCTGGAATGAGCAGTTCTTC	CATGTGGWNEQFF
few	TRBV28	TRBD1	TRBJ1-5	TGTGCCAGCCAGGGGGACCATCAGCCCCAGCATTTT	CASQGDHQPQHF